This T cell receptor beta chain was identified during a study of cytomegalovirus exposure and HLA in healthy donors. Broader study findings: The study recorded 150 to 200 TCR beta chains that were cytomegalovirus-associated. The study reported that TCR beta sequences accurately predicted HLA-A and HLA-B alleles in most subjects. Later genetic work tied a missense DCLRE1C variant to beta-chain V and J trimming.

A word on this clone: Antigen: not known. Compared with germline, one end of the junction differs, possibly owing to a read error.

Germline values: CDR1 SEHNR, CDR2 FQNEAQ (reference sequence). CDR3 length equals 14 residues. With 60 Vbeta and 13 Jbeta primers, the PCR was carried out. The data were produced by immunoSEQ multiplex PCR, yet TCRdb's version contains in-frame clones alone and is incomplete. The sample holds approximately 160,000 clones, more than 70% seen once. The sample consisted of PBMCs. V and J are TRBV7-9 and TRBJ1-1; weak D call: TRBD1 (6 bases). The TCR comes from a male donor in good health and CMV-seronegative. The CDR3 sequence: CSSSSTTGNTEAFF. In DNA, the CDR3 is TGTTCCAGCAGCTCGACGACAGGGAACACTGAAGCTTTCTTT. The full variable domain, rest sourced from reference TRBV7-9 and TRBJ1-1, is DTGVSQNPRHKITKRGQNVTFRCDPISEHNRLYWYRQTLGQGPEFLTYFQNEAQLEKSRLLSDRFSAERPKGSFSTLEIQRTEQGDSAMYLCSSSSTTGNTEAFFGQGTRLTVV.